The rows below give T cell receptor beta chains drawn from one sample of a study of blood T cell repertoires in COVID-19. Only in-frame clones appear in the TCRdb table, and some are missing; sequencing was by immunoSEQ multiplex PCR. This table holds some 180,000 clones, 82% found once. The material sequenced was peripheral blood. Receptor source: a woman aged 60-75 years with COVID-19, enrolled during active disease. CDR3s include the opening cysteine and the closing phenylalanine or tryptophan. Fields, in order: V gene, D gene, clone size, J gene, CDR3 DNA, CDR3 protein. D genes are given only for firm matches. Rows give clone size only sometimes, using once, few, many, or a class for an expanded clone.

V gene: TRBV9; D gene: -; clone size: -; J gene: TRBJ1-1; CDR3 DNA: TGTGCCAGCAGCCTGACAGAAACACAAATATACACTGAAGCTTTCTTT; CDR3 protein: CASSLTETQIYTEAFF
V gene: TRBV24-1; D gene: TRBD2; clone size: -; J gene: TRBJ2-1; CDR3 DNA: TGTGCCACCAGTGATTCACCCGGGGGTAGCGGGAGTCTGGATGAGCAGTTCTTC; CDR3 protein: CATSDSPGGSGSLDEQFF
V gene: TRBV27; D gene: TRBD1; clone size: -; J gene: TRBJ1-2; CDR3 DNA: TGTGCCAGCAGGCGACAGGGGGCTAACTATGGCTACACCTTC; CDR3 protein: CASRRQGANYGYTF
V gene: TRBV4-3; D gene: -; clone size: -; J gene: TRBJ1-1; CDR3 DNA: TGCGCCAGCAGCCAAGAGGAGGGGTACACTGAAGCTTTCTTT; CDR3 protein: CASSQEEGYTEAFF
V gene: TRBV19; D gene: TRBD1; clone size: -; J gene: TRBJ1-6; CDR3 DNA: TGTGCCAGTAGTATGGGAAAGGGGGCGAATTCACCCCTCCACTTT; CDR3 protein: CASSMGKGANSPLHF
V gene: TRBV7-9; D gene: TRBD1; clone size: many; J gene: TRBJ1-1; CDR3 DNA: TGTGCCAGCAGTTCCAGGGGGATTGGTGAAGCTTTCTTT; CDR3 protein: CASSSRGIGEAFF
V gene: TRBV19; D gene: TRBD1; clone size: once; J gene: TRBJ2-1; CDR3 DNA: TGTGCCAGTAGCAATACAGGGGGCAATGAGCAGTTCTTC; CDR3 protein: CASSNTGGNEQFF
V gene: TRBV5-1; D gene: TRBD1; clone size: -; J gene: TRBJ1-2; CDR3 DNA: TGCGCCAGCAGCTTGGACAGGGGGAACTATGGCTACACCTTC; CDR3 protein: CASSLDRGNYGYTF
V gene: TRBV6-5; D gene: -; clone size: -; J gene: TRBJ1-3; CDR3 DNA: TGTGCCAGCTCGTTTGGAAACACCATATATTTT; CDR3 protein: CASSFGNTIYF
V gene: TRBV6-6; D gene: -; clone size: -; J gene: TRBJ1-6; CDR3 DNA: TGTGCCAGCGAGAGCTCCTATAATTCACCCCTCCACTTT; CDR3 protein: CASESSYNSPLHF
V gene: TRBV28; D gene: TRBD1; clone size: -; J gene: TRBJ1-5; CDR3 DNA: TGTGCCAGCAGTTCAGGGGGCAGGCAGCCCCAGCATTTT; CDR3 protein: CASSSGGRQPQHF
V gene: TRBV19; D gene: -; clone size: -; J gene: TRBJ2-7; CDR3 DNA: TGTGCCAGTAGCGAGCGATCAAGCTCCTACGAGCAGTACTTC; CDR3 protein: CASSERSSSYEQYF
V gene: TRBV6-2/TRBV6-3; D gene: -; clone size: -; J gene: TRBJ2-7; CDR3 DNA: TGTGCCAGCAGTTATGCAGGCTACGAGCAGTACTTC; CDR3 protein: CASSYAGYEQYF
V gene: TRBV19; D gene: TRBD1; clone size: -; J gene: TRBJ1-6; CDR3 DNA: TGTGCCAGTAGTATACGACCTTTCGGACAGGGAAGCTCCTATAATTCACCCCTCCACTTT; CDR3 protein: CASSIRPFGQGSSYNSPLHF
V gene: TRBV28; D gene: TRBD1; clone size: -; J gene: TRBJ2-7; CDR3 DNA: TGTGCCATTTCGACAGGGCCGAGATACGAGCAGTACTTC; CDR3 protein: CAISTGPRYEQYF